The rows below give T cell receptor beta chains drawn from one sample of a study of blood T cell repertoires in COVID-19. Profiling relied on immunoSEQ multiplex PCR, and the TCRdb table lists in-frame clones only, not all of them. The sample has 80,000 to 100,000 clones; 80% are singletons. Input material: peripheral blood. All receptors derive from a man aged 50 or older who had recovered from COVID-19. Each CDR3 is given with its conserved first and last residue. The D gene is left open where the match is weak. The size entry is marked missing in some rows and otherwise reads once, few, many or a size class.

CASSLGQLHNSPLHF | TGTGCCAGCAGCTTGGGACAGTTACATAATTCACCCCTCCACTTT | TRBV7-3 | few | TRBJ1-6 | TRBD1
CASSGGGNQPQHF | TGTGCCAGCAGTGGGGGGGGTAATCAGCCCCAGCATTTT | TRBV2 | NA | TRBJ1-5 | NA
CASSEYRGATYSNQPQHF | TGTGCCAGCAGTGAATATAGAGGAGCGACCTATAGCAATCAGCCCCAGCATTTT | TRBV25-1 | few | TRBJ1-5 | NA
CASSFRTQNTGELFF | TGTGCCAGCAGTTTCAGGACACAGAACACCGGGGAGCTGTTTTTT | TRBV27 | NA | TRBJ2-2 | NA
CASSLRFMNTEAFF | TGTGCCAGCAGTTTACGGTTTATGAACACTGAAGCTTTCTTT | TRBV27 | NA | TRBJ1-1 | NA
CASSPRGEANYGYTF | TGTGCCAGCAGCCCCCGGGGAGAAGCTAACTATGGCTACACCTTC | TRBV27 | few | TRBJ1-2 | NA
CASSLEYLGQGFLSGEKLFF | TGTGCCAGCAGCTTAGAATATCTGGGACAGGGGTTTCTCTCAGGTGAAAAACTGTTTTTT | TRBV11-3 | NA | TRBJ1-4 | TRBD1
CASSLDPSDTEAFF | TGTGCCAGCAGCTTAGATCCCAGCGATACTGAAGCTTTCTTT | TRBV11-3 | NA | TRBJ1-1 | NA
CSASRTGRETQYF | TGCAGTGCTAGTAGGACAGGGCGGGAGACCCAGTACTTC | TRBV20-1 | once | TRBJ2-5 | TRBD1
CASSLDPRSNLHF | TGTGCCAGCAGCTTAGACCCTAGGAGTAACCTCCACTTT | TRBV11-2 | NA | TRBJ1-6 | NA
CASSSGTGGEKLFF | TGCGCCAGCAGTTCCGGGACAGGGGGTGAAAAACTGTTTTTT | TRBV5-1 | NA | TRBJ1-4 | TRBD1
CASLRQVNSYEQYF | TGTGCCAGCCTTAGACAGGTAAACTCCTACGAGCAGTACTTC | TRBV28 | NA | TRBJ2-7 | NA
CASRTGGLLGYTF | TGTGCCAGCCGGACAGGGGGCCTGCTTGGCTACACCTTC | TRBV28 | NA | TRBJ1-2 | TRBD1
CASSQERGAADTQYF | TGTGCCAGCAGCCAAGAACGGGGGGCCGCAGATACGCAGTATTTT | TRBV4-2 | NA | TRBJ2-3 | NA
CASSLGWDRGTAIYF | TGTGCCAGCAGCTTAGGCTGGGACAGGGGTACCGCCATATATTTT | TRBV7-9 | NA | TRBJ1-3 | TRBD1
CASSELQGLTDTQYF | TGTGCCAGCAGTGAACTACAGGGGCTAACAGATACGCAGTATTTT | TRBV6-1 | NA | TRBJ2-3 | TRBD1
CASSLSGSLGYEQYF | TGTGCCAGCAGCCTTAGCGGGAGCTTGGGCTACGAGCAGTACTTC | TRBV7-8 | few | TRBJ2-7 | TRBD2
CASSPQGFGELFF | TGTGCCAGCAGCCCCCAGGGTTTCGGGGAGCTGTTTTTT | TRBV3-1/TRBV3-2 | NA | TRBJ2-2 | NA
CATSDLDRTYNEQFF | TGTGCCACCAGTGATTTGGACAGAACATACAATGAGCAGTTCTTC | TRBV24-1 | NA | TRBJ2-1 | NA
CASSAFSGELETQYF | TGTGCCAGCAGCGCTTTCTCGGGGGAACTTGAGACCCAGTACTTC | TRBV7-3 | once | TRBJ2-5 | NA
CAISESGILAKNIQYF | TGTGCCATCAGTGAGTCGGGCATCCTAGCCAAAAACATTCAGTACTTC | TRBV10-3 | NA | TRBJ2-4 | NA
CASSLDGRAETDTQYF | TGTGCCAGCAGCTTAGATGGCAGGGCGGAGACAGATACGCAGTATTTT | TRBV7-9 | NA | TRBJ2-3 | NA
CASKGTGDEKLFF | TGTGCCAGCAAAGGGACAGGGGATGAAAAACTGTTTTTT | TRBV2 | NA | TRBJ1-4 | TRBD1
CASSPDRVSYEQYF | TGTGCCAGCAGCCCCGACAGAGTTTCCTACGAGCAGTACTTC | TRBV11-2 | NA | TRBJ2-7 | NA
CASKIGQGARNSPLHF | TGTGCCAGCAAGATCGGCCAGGGGGCCCGGAATTCACCCCTCCACTTT | TRBV27 | NA | TRBJ1-6 | TRBD1
CASSSPGLATYEQYF | TGTGCCAGCAGCTCGCCGGGACTAGCGACCTACGAGCAGTACTTC | TRBV7-8 | NA | TRBJ2-7 | TRBD2
CAWRGSPGSTGYTF | TGTGCCTGGAGAGGATCACCGGGATCGACAGGCTACACCTTC | TRBV30 | NA | TRBJ1-2 | NA
CASSGHRSSGNTIYF | TGTGCCAGCAGCGGACACAGGAGCTCTGGAAACACCATATATTTT | TRBV5-5 | NA | TRBJ1-3 | NA
CASSTDQGWYTEAFF | TGTGCCAGCAGCACCGACCAGGGTTGGTACACTGAAGCTTTCTTT | TRBV7-9 | once | TRBJ1-1 | NA
CASSFSGLSGETQYF | TGTGCCAGCAGCTTCTCGGGACTGTCTGGGGAGACCCAGTACTTC | TRBV7-3 | NA | TRBJ2-5 | NA
CASKASAAETQYF | TGTGCCAGCAAGGCTAGCGCGGCGGAGACCCAGTACTTC | TRBV11-2 | NA | TRBJ2-5 | NA
CSASPQQNTEAFF | TGCAGTGCTAGTCCCCAACAGAACACTGAAGCTTTCTTT | TRBV20-1 | NA | TRBJ1-1 | NA
CASSSSGGAGEQYF | TGTGCCAGCAGCAGCAGCGGGGGGGCCGGCGAGCAGTACTTC | TRBV7-9 | NA | TRBJ2-7 | TRBD2
CASSPGTSQETQYF | TGCGCCAGCAGCCCCGGGACTTCACAAGAGACCCAGTACTTC | TRBV5-1 | NA | TRBJ2-5 | NA
CASITREDQPQHF | TGTGCCAGCATTACCAGGGAGGATCAGCCCCAGCATTTT | TRBV6-6 | NA | TRBJ1-5 | NA
CARNNLGTTSYEQYF | TGTGCCAGGAACAACCTCGGGACTACCTCCTACGAGCAGTACTTC | TRBV9 | NA | TRBJ2-7 | TRBD2
CASRHGEGKNTEAFF | TGCGCCAGCAGACACGGGGAGGGGAAGAACACTGAAGCTTTCTTT | TRBV4-3 | NA | TRBJ1-1 | NA
CAWTAGVGNSPLHF | TGTGCCTGGACTGCCGGGGTGGGTAATTCACCCCTCCACTTT | TRBV30 | NA | TRBJ1-6 | NA
CASSLGADTQYF | TGTGCCAGCAGCTTAGGCGCAGATACGCAGTATTTT | TRBV7-9 | NA | TRBJ2-3 | NA
CASSSTGQGNQPQHF | TGTGCCAGCAGTTCAACGGGACAGGGCAATCAGCCCCAGCATTTT | TRBV6-5 | NA | TRBJ1-5 | TRBD1